The rows below give T cell receptor beta chains drawn from one sample of a study of blood T cell repertoires in COVID-19. Assay: immunoSEQ multiplex PCR; the TCRdb copy retains only in-frame clones and omits some. The table lists tens of thousands of clones, roughly 86% of them singletons. The sample was peripheral blood. The source is a man aged 65 to 79 with active COVID-19. Each CDR3 is given with its conserved first and last residue. Each record gives: J gene, D gene, clone size, V gene, CDR3 DNA, CDR3 protein. D genes are given only for firm matches. Size is omitted from some rows. Given values are once, few, many or a class for expanded clones.

TRBJ2-1,.,.,TRBV4-2,TGTGCCAGCAGCCAAGGTCGGGGCAATGAGCAGTTCTTC,CASSQGRGNEQFF
TRBJ2-3,TRBD2,.,TRBV7-8,TGTGCCAGCAGCCGGACTAGCGGGAGGCCGATCACAGATACGCAGTATTTT,CASSRTSGRPITDTQYF
TRBJ1-2,.,.,TRBV15,TGTGCCACCAGGGGGGGGGCAGAATCGCTCTATGGCTACACCTTC,CATRGGAESLYGYTF
TRBJ2-7,TRBD2,.,TRBV6-2/TRBV6-3,TGTGCCAGCAGTTCCCCCCCGCGGGGGTACGAGCAGTACTTC,CASSSPPRGYEQYF
TRBJ2-2,TRBD2,.,TRBV4-3,TGCGCCAGCAGCCAAGATGTAGCGGGGGGCGCGACCGGGGAGCTGTTTTTT,CASSQDVAGGATGELFF
TRBJ1-6,.,.,TRBV12-3/TRBV12-4,TGTGCCAGCAGTTTACGGGGAAATTCACCCCTCCACTTT,CASSLRGNSPLHF
TRBJ2-3,TRBD2,.,TRBV7-7,TGTGCTAGCAGCCCACTAGCGGGGCGGGTAGATACGCAGTATTTT,CASSPLAGRVDTQYF
TRBJ2-7,.,.,TRBV7-2,TGTGCCAGCAGCTCTAGCGCATCCTCCTACGAGCAGTACTTC,CASSSSASSYEQYF
TRBJ1-4,.,few,TRBV5-1,TGCGCCAGCAGCTTGGGGGGGCAGGCCGACAATGAAAAACTGTTTTTT,CASSLGGQADNEKLFF
TRBJ1-1,.,.,TRBV28,TGTGCCAGCAGTTTACCGGGGGTCCGAGGAGCTTTCTTT,CASSLPGVRGAFF
TRBJ2-2,.,once,TRBV7-2,TGTGCCAGCTGTGGGTGGGCGGGTAACACCGGGGAGCTGTTTTTT,CASCGWAGNTGELFF
TRBJ2-7,TRBD1,.,TRBV7-7,TGTGCTAGCAGACCCGGGACAGCCGCCTACGAGCAGTACTTC,CASRPGTAAYEQYF
TRBJ2-7,.,.,TRBV7-3,TGTGCCAGCAGCATAGGGGCCTCCTACGAGCAGTACTTC,CASSIGASYEQYF
TRBJ2-1,TRBD2,.,TRBV30,TGTGCCTGGAGGGGGAGGGCCGGGCATGAGCAGTTCTTC,CAWRGRAGHEQFF
TRBJ1-2,TRBD1,.,TRBV11-3,TGTGCCAGCAGCGGGCGGACAGGCTATGGCTACACCTTC,CASSGRTGYGYTF
TRBJ2-3,TRBD2,.,TRBV25-1,TGTGCCAGCAGGGAGGGTAGCGGGAGGAGGGCAGATACGCAGTATTTT,CASREGSGRRADTQYF
TRBJ2-5,.,.,TRBV7-3,TGTGCCAGCAGCTTATCGGGGAGCGCGACCCAGTACTTC,CASSLSGSATQYF
TRBJ2-2,TRBD1,.,TRBV4-2,TGTGCCAGCAGCCCCGTGGGGGTCGGACAGGGGTCGAACACCGGGGAGCTGTTTTTT,CASSPVGVGQGSNTGELFF
TRBJ2-2,TRBD2,.,TRBV5-1,TGCGCCAGCAGCCCCTTGTGGGGCACTAGCGCCGGGGAGCTGTTTTTT,CASSPLWGTSAGELFF
TRBJ2-7,.,.,TRBV9,TGTGCCAGCAGCGTACGGTTTGAGGGTTACGAGCAGTACTTC,CASSVRFEGYEQYF
TRBJ1-1,TRBD1,.,TRBV29-1,TGCAGCGTTGAGGGACAGGGCCTAGCGGGGGTCTTC,CSVEGQGLAGVF
TRBJ1-6,.,.,TRBV30,TGTGCCTGGAGGGGCAGGGAAAATTCACCCCTCCACTTT,CAWRGRENSPLHF
TRBJ2-7,.,once,TRBV14,TGTGCCAGCAGCCACCGTCCTCAGGGCGAGCAGTACTTC,CASSHRPQGEQYF
TRBJ2-5,.,.,TRBV9,TGTGCCAGCAGCCCCAACCCCGGGGTACCAGCGACCCAGTACTTC,CASSPNPGVPATQYF
TRBJ2-5,TRBD2,.,TRBV5-4,TGTGCCACCCGAGGACTAGCGGGAGGGGAGACCCAGTACTTC,CATRGLAGGETQYF
TRBJ2-7,TRBD2,.,TRBV11-2,TGTGCCAGCAGCACAACTAGCGGGAGGGCGTACTTC,CASSTTSGRAYF
TRBJ2-3,.,.,TRBV18,TGTGCCAGCTCACCACCCGTAGGCACAGATACGCAGTATTTT,CASSPPVGTDTQYF
TRBJ2-1,.,once,TRBV21-1,TGTGCCAGCAGCAAACGACCGGGACCCGCGGGGTACAATGAGCAGTTCTTC,CASSKRPGPAGYNEQFF
TRBJ2-2,TRBD1,.,TRBV28,TGTGCCAGCAGTTTATGGGTCGGGACAGGCGACACCGGGGAGCTGTTTTTT,CASSLWVGTGDTGELFF
TRBJ2-7,.,few,TRBV6-2/TRBV6-3,TGTGCCAGCAGTTACGGCATCGGGGGGTACTTC,CASSYGIGGYF
TRBJ1-2,.,.,TRBV6-7,TGTGCCAGCAGTTACCCGGTAGGGGGACCACCTTTCGCTAACTATGGCTACACCTTC,CASSYPVGGPPFANYGYTF
TRBJ1-4,TRBD1,.,TRBV5-1,TGCGCCAGCAGACGGGGACAGGGTGGTGAAAAACTGTTTTTT,CASRRGQGGEKLFF
TRBJ1-1,.,.,TRBV18,TGTGCCAGCTCACCGCGGGGCCCTGGGGGGAACACTGAAGCTTTCTTT,CASSPRGPGGNTEAFF
TRBJ2-6,.,.,TRBV19,TGTGCCAGTAGTATCCCAGGGTCCGGGGCCAACGTCCTGACTTTC,CASSIPGSGANVLTF
TRBJ2-7,.,.,TRBV18,TGTGCCAGCTCACAGGGGGTATACGAGCAGTACTTC,CASSQGVYEQYF
TRBJ1-1,TRBD1,.,TRBV28,TGTGCCAGCAGTCGGAGGACAGGGAAGAACACTGAAGCTTTCTTT,CASSRRTGKNTEAFF
TRBJ2-1,TRBD2,.,TRBV7-6,TGTGCCAGCAGCTTGGGCGCGGGAGGCGGGTACAATGAGCAGTTCTTC,CASSLGAGGGYNEQFF
TRBJ2-5,.,.,TRBV19,TGTGCCAGTAGTGCCACTAGGAGACAAGAGACCCAGTACTTC,CASSATRRQETQYF
TRBJ2-3,.,.,TRBV29-1,TGCAGCACGAGGGTCGGGCCTAGCACAGATACGCAGTATTTT,CSTRVGPSTDTQYF
TRBJ2-5,TRBD1,.,TRBV6-5,TGTGCCAGCAGTAACAGGGGGGAGACCCAGTACTTC,CASSNRGETQYF
TRBJ2-5,.,once,TRBV27,TGTGCCAGCAGTTTTAAAGAGACCCAGTACTTC,CASSFKETQYF
TRBJ2-1,.,.,TRBV28,TGTGCCAGCAGAGAGTCCTCGGGGTGGGCCTACAATGAGCAGTTCTTC,CASRESSGWAYNEQFF